A selection of T cell receptor beta chains follows, all from one sample in a study of circulating tumor DNA in untreated peripheral T-cell lymphoma. This table comes from immunoSEQ multiplex PCR, and its TCRdb copy is limited to in-frame clones, with some not included. The sample has around 10,000 clones, about 75% seen once; the top ten hold roughly a third. Sequencing was carried out using tumor tissue. The receptors shown here come from a human donor with peripheral T-cell lymphoma. CDR3s include the opening cysteine and the closing phenylalanine or tryptophan. Fields, in order: V gene, D gene, clone size, J gene, CDR3 DNA, CDR3 protein. The D gene is left open where the match is weak. Clone size is stated in some rows and not others, as once, few, many or a class when expanded.

>TRBV18|-|few|TRBJ2-3
TGTGCCAGCTCACCACGCTTACGCACAGATACGCAGTATTTT
CASSPRLRTDTQYF
>TRBV6-8|-|few|TRBJ1-2
TGTGCCAGCAGCCCCGGAGGGGGACGCTACACCTTC
CASSPGGGRYTF
>TRBV19|-|-|TRBJ1-5
TGTGCCAGTAGCCTGGGACAATACGGGGGCAATCAGCCCCAGCATTTT
CASSLGQYGGNQPQHF
>TRBV19|-|-|TRBJ2-7
TGTGCCAGTAGTATCAGGAGGGCCGGATACTACGAGCAGTACTTC
CASSIRRAGYYEQYF
>TRBV27|-|-|TRBJ1-4
TGTGCCAGCAGTCGCCATAATACTAATGAAAAACTGTTTTTT
CASSRHNTNEKLFF
>TRBV15|TRBD2|-|TRBJ2-1
TGTGCCACCAGCAGGTATCTAGCGGGGGGGCCTAAGTATTCCTACAATGAGCAGTTCTTC
CATSRYLAGGPKYSYNEQFF
>TRBV1|-|once|TRBJ2-2
TGCGCCAGCAGGACAGGGAACGGGGAGCTGTTTTTT
CASRTGNGELFF
>TRBV18|-|-|TRBJ1-1
TGTGCCAGCTCACCACGTGACAGGCAGAACACTGAAGCTTTCTTT
CASSPRDRQNTEAFF
>TRBV25-1|-|-|TRBJ1-2
TGTGCCAGCAGTGAAACAGCCCTCTCAGATGGCTACACCTTC
CASSETALSDGYTF
>TRBV19|-|-|TRBJ1-2
TGTGCCAGTAGTCGGGGCAGGGGATGGGAAGGCTACACCTTC
CASSRGRGWEGYTF
>TRBV19|-|-|TRBJ1-5
TGTGCCAGTAGTATGGGCAGGGGAAGTCGCAATCAGCCCCAGCATTTT
CASSMGRGSRNQPQHF
>TRBV12-5|-|-|TRBJ2-3
TGTGCTAGTGGGACTAGCACAGATACGCAGTATTTT
CASGTSTDTQYF
>TRBV7-2|-|-|TRBJ2-2
TGTGCCAGCATGCGGGGGCTGGGAACCGGGGAGCTGTTTTTT
CASMRGLGTGELFF
>TRBV10-3|TRBD1|-|TRBJ1-5
TGTGCCATCAGTGAGGGGGACAGGGCCAATCAGCCCCAGCATTTT
CAISEGDRANQPQHF
>TRBV18|TRBD1|-|TRBJ1-3
TGTGCCAGCTCACCGGCTCCGGGACAGGGCGTCACCATATATTTT
CASSPAPGQGVTIYF
>TRBV28|-|-|TRBJ1-1
TGTGCCAGCTACCGGGACAACACTGAAGCTTTCTTT
CASYRDNTEAFF
>TRBV6-8|TRBD1|few|TRBJ1-4
TGTGCCAGCAGCCTTGACAGGGGGCGAGGGAAACTGTTTTTT
CASSLDRGRGKLFF
>TRBV30|-|once|TRBJ1-5
TGTGCCTGGAGTGTACGGGGCTCCAATCAGCCCCAGCATTTT
CAWSVRGSNQPQHF
>TRBV6-8|-|-|TRBJ2-2
TGTGCCAGCAGTCCCCATTGGGGCACCGGGGAGCTGTTTTTT
CASSPHWGTGELFF
>TRBV28|-|-|TRBJ2-1
TGTGCCAGCAGTTTACGTGGCAGGGGAAGAGAGCAGTTCTTC
CASSLRGRGREQFF
>TRBV14|TRBD2|-|TRBJ2-7
TGTGCCAGCAGCCGGACTGGGGGGGACGAGCAGTACTTC
CASSRTGGDEQYF
>TRBV11-3|-|-|TRBJ2-5
TGTGCCAGCAACTCCCGGCGGCTTAGGGCCGAACTCCAAGAGACCCAGTACTTC
CASNSRRLRAELQETQYF
>TRBV2|TRBD1|-|TRBJ1-4
TGTGCCAGCAGTGGGCAGGGGGGCGAAAAACTGTTTTTT
CASSGQGGEKLFF
>TRBV11-3|TRBD1|-|TRBJ1-2
TGTGCCAGCAGCCTCTGGGACAGATACTATGGCTACACCTTC
CASSLWDRYYGYTF
>TRBV7-2|-|once|TRBJ2-5
TGTGCTAGCAGCCCGAGGGGGTGGGAGACCCAGTACTTC
CASSPRGWETQYF
>TRBV5-1|-|once|TRBJ2-2
TGCGCCAGCAGCTTGCCCAGGGGACCGAACACCGGGGAGCTGTTTTTT
CASSLPRGPNTGELFF
>TRBV6-8|-|-|TRBJ1-2
TGTGCCAGCAGTTACTCGTTAGGGAACTATGGCTACACCTTC
CASSYSLGNYGYTF
>TRBV6-8|-|-|TRBJ1-2
TGTGCCATCAGAGGACCTCGGGAAAACTATGGCTACACCTTC
CAIRGPRENYGYTF
>TRBV6-8|-|-|TRBJ2-7
TGTGCCAGCAGGGATCGGGTCTACGAGCAGTACTTC
CASRDRVYEQYF
>TRBV11-3|-|-|TRBJ2-2
TGTGCCAGCAGCATTACACAGAACACCGGGGAGCTGTTTTTT
CASSITQNTGELFF
>TRBV29-1|-|-|TRBJ1-2
TGCAGCGTCAGAACGGGACTGACTTATGGCTACACCTTC
CSVRTGLTYGYTF
>TRBV9|TRBD1|-|TRBJ2-7
TGTGCCAGCAGGACAGGGTTAAGCTCCTACGAGCAGTACTTC
CASRTGLSSYEQYF
>TRBV19|-|-|TRBJ1-3
TGTGCCAGTAGTTCGGGACAAGGAAACACCATATATTTT
CASSSGQGNTIYF
>TRBV6-8|-|once|TRBJ1-2
TGTGCCACTACAACTATTTTCCTCTATGGCTACACCTTC
CATTTIFLYGYTF
>TRBV6-8|-|-|TRBJ2-1
TGTGCCAGCACCCTCTCCACAGGCGGGGTTAGCTCCTACAATGAGCAGTTCTTC
CASTLSTGGVSSYNEQFF
>TRBV25-1|-|few|TRBJ1-4
TGTGCCAGCAGTGGAAGGGGGGAAAAACTGTTTTTT
CASSGRGEKLFF
>TRBV22-1|-|-|TRBJ2-7
TGTGCCAGCAGTTTCACGGGGGGGCCCCCCTACGAGCAGTACTTC
CASSFTGGPPYEQYF
>TRBV19|-|few|TRBJ1-1
TGTGCCAGTACTGTATGGACGGGGAACACTGAAGCTTTCTTT
CASTVWTGNTEAFF
>TRBV5-1|TRBD2|-|TRBJ2-5
TGCGCCAGCAGCTTGGGAGGTAGCGGGATACAAGAGACCCAGTACTTC
CASSLGGSGIQETQYF
>TRBV30|-|-|TRBJ1-1
TGTGCCTCGGAAACGAACACTGAAGCTTTCTTT
CASETNTEAFF
>TRBV19|-|few|TRBJ1-5
TGTGCCAGTAGTATAGGCTACAATCAGCCCCAGCATTTT
CASSIGYNQPQHF
>TRBV23-1|-|-|TRBJ2-1
TGCGCCAGCAGCTTAGTATCCTACAATGAGCAGTTCTTC
CASSLVSYNEQFF
>TRBV10-2|-|-|TRBJ2-1
TGCGCCACCCACGGCGGGCGTCGTATTAACAATGAGCAGTTCTTC
CATHGGRRINNEQFF
>TRBV19|-|-|TRBJ2-2
TGTGCCAGTAGTATACGGATGCGGGGTGGTACCGGGGAGCTGTTTTTT
CASSIRMRGGTGELFF
>TRBV1|-|-|TRBJ1-5
TGCGCCAGCAGCCAAGGGCTGCTCGGACAGCAGCCCCAGCATTTT
CASSQGLLGQQPQHF
>TRBV28|-|-|TRBJ1-1
TGTGCCAGCAGTTTCAGCCGGGACTCTAACCCTGAAGCTTTCTTT
CASSFSRDSNPEAFF
>TRBV28|-|-|TRBJ1-1
TGTGCCAGCCCCGGGGGGGACTCCCCACCCACTGAAGCTTTCTTT
CASPGGDSPPTEAFF
>TRBV8-2|-|-|TRBJ2-7
TGTGCCAGCAGTTTATACCCCGACAGAACCTACGAGCAGTACTTC
CASSLYPDRTYEQYF
>TRBV5-1|-|-|TRBJ2-3
TGCGCCAGCAGAGAGACAGGAATCTACACAGATACGCAGTATTTT
CASRETGIYTDTQYF
>TRBV19|TRBD1|-|TRBJ1-4
TGTGCCAGTAGAAGACAGGGGGCGACTGAAAAACTGTTTTTT
CASRRQGATEKLFF
>TRBV11-3|-|few|TRBJ2-3
TGTGCCAGCAGCTTAGGTACGTGGGGCGGTGATACGCAGTATTTT
CASSLGTWGGDTQYF
>TRBV6-8|-|-|TRBJ1-4
TGTGCCAGCAGTTGGATGGGACGGCAAAATGAAAAACTGTTTTTT
CASSWMGRQNEKLFF
>TRBV19|-|-|TRBJ1-5
TGTGCCAGTAGTATCGGCCAGCCCCAGCATTTT
CASSIGQPQHF